This TCR beta chain was identified during a study of blood T cell repertoires in COVID-19 (dated by TCRdb to 2019 to 2021). Regarding the complete study: The collaborator samples originated in the United States, Italy and Spain and spanned the acute and convalescent phases of COVID-19. Where HLA class I and class II types were available, the types were taken from metadata supplied by the sample provider, not from assay-based typing. The repertoires were made available in a free public database intended to serve as a resource for research on the immune response to SARS-CoV-2. The samples were drawn from the first 160 participants of the ongoing ImmuneRACE study and from under 1,500 subjects provided by 6 global collaborators. The dataset comprised deeply sampled blood TCRbeta repertoires from subjects exposed to, actively infected with, or recovered from COVID-19. The material from the prospective study consisted of cDNA or gDNA derived from T cells, B-cell-depleted T cells, or PBMCs. Nearly every sample came with metadata listing a de-identified subject ID, COVID-19 status, age in years and sex.

This clone was recorded only once. Its antigen remains unidentified. Base qualities are not recorded, but no much larger clone differs from it by a single base. CDR1 and CDR2 are drawn from the germline V gene: SGHAT, FQNNGV. Trimming takes 0 bases off V and 8 bases off J; junction bases not matched to a gene: 3. The CDR3, from cysteine to phenylalanine, totals 15 residues. Just CDR3 DNA is preserved here, 45 bases in frame from base 1. The immunoSEQ Assay, a bias-controlled multiplex PCR, was used to amplify TCRbeta CDR3 regions from genomic DNA. For the original study's pipeline: Within the assay, amplification of reference gene primers was used to estimate how many nucleated cells each sample contained. To quantify the absolute abundance of each unique TCRbeta CDR3 rearrangement, sequence reads were collapsed and filtered. For each sample, productive Simpson clonality was calculated as the square root of Simpson's diversity index over productive rearrangements. In TCRdb, the immuneACCESS table is reduced to in-frame sequences with V and J assigned. These tables do not hold every clone; where another copy was compared, an unresolved V gene accounts for under half, and the others remain unexplained. V and J calls and clone size are as listed in that table; D and trimming were resolved from the DNA. The sample records 110,000 to 150,000 clones, around 89% of which are singletons. Around 3.2% of the sample lies in the top ten.

The collaborating institutions used their own protocols to collect whole blood in K2EDTA tubes. For TCRbeta analysis, collaborators shipped samples in one of three forms: frozen whole blood, isolated PBMCs, or DNA extracted from either of those sample types. Broader findings and caveats from the paper: Clinical and demographic metadata were provided uncurated, with the amount varying by source and participant.

Sequences were obtained from peripheral blood. The rearranged segments are TRBV11-2 and TRBJ2-1, and 11 junction bases match TRBD1. This clonotype was sampled from a man in his sixties with active or convalescent COVID-19. The nucleotide sequence reads TGTGCCAGCAGCTTAGACCGGGACAGGGGGTATGAGCAGTTCTTC. Translation gives CASSLDRDRGYEQFF.